These T cell receptor beta chains were read from a single sample in a study of response to subunit inactivated influenza vaccine. Each CDR3 protein gets one entry after TCRdb re-called the RT-PCR reads with MiXCR. Of approximately 490,000 distinct CDR3 sequences listed, around 7.7% are singletons. The input for sequencing was PBMCs from blood, taken about 24 months after vaccination. The receptor source for this set is a man between 50 and 75 years old who received an inactivated influenza vaccine. Each CDR3 is given with its conserved first and last residue. Fields, in order: clone size, V gene, D gene, J gene, CDR3 DNA, CDR3 protein. A D gene is named only where the DNA matches it firmly. Clone size is stated in some rows and not others, as once, few, many or a class when expanded.

clone_size: few
v_call: TRBV6-5
d_call: TRBD1
j_call: TRBJ2-6
cdr3_nt: TGTGCCAGCAGTTACTCGGGTCAGGGGGCCGGGGGGGCCAACGTCCTGACTTTC
cdr3_aa: CASSYSGQGAGGANVLTF

clone_size: many
v_call: TRBV5-5
d_call: TRBD1
j_call: TRBJ1-5
cdr3_nt: TGTGCCATCAAACCGGGACAGTCCCGTCGAGTCTGTCAGCCCCAGCATTTT
cdr3_aa: CAIKPGQSRRVCQPQHF

clone_size: few
v_call: TRBV6-1
d_call: TRBD1
j_call: TRBJ2-7
cdr3_nt: TGTGCCAGCAGGCAACAGGGGGCCCCCTACGAGCAGTACTTC
cdr3_aa: CASRQQGAPYEQYF

clone_size: NA
v_call: TRBV3-1
d_call: TRBD2
j_call: TRBJ2-7
cdr3_nt: TGTGCCAGCAGTCGGACTAGCAGAGGCTACGAGCAGTACTTC
cdr3_aa: CASSRTSRGYEQYF

clone_size: NA
v_call: TRBV28
d_call: TRBD2
j_call: TRBJ2-3
cdr3_nt: TGTGCCAGCAGTTTATTCGGACTAGCGGGAGCCCCCGATACGCAGTATTTT
cdr3_aa: CASSLFGLAGAPDTQYF

clone_size: many
v_call: TRBV20-1
d_call: NA
j_call: TRBJ1-2
cdr3_nt: TGCAGTGCGCCTCAGGGAGGCTATGGCTACACCTTC
cdr3_aa: CSAPQGGYGYTF

clone_size: NA
v_call: TRBV3-1
d_call: TRBD2
j_call: TRBJ2-7
cdr3_nt: TGTGCCAGCAGCCATTTCGGGACTACCACTGGGGAGCAGTACTTC
cdr3_aa: CASSHFGTTTGEQYF

clone_size: NA
v_call: TRBV11-2
d_call: NA
j_call: TRBJ1-1
cdr3_nt: TGTGCCAGCAGAAACCACGGGAACACTGAAGCTTTCTTT
cdr3_aa: CASRNHGNTEAFF

clone_size: few
v_call: TRBV10-3
d_call: NA
j_call: TRBJ1-6
cdr3_nt: TGTGCCATCAGTCAAGGGGTCCCTTCCAATAATTCACCCCTCCACTTT
cdr3_aa: CAISQGVPSNNSPLHF

clone_size: NA
v_call: TRBV20-1
d_call: TRBD2
j_call: TRBJ2-5
cdr3_nt: TGCAGTGCTAGCTCTAGCGGGGGGGTGGGTGAGACCCAGTACTTC
cdr3_aa: CSASSSGGVGETQYF

clone_size: NA
v_call: TRBV7-2
d_call: TRBD2
j_call: TRBJ2-1
cdr3_nt: TGTGCCAGCAGCTTTTCCGGGACTAGCGGGAGTCGGGAGCAGTTCTTC
cdr3_aa: CASSFSGTSGSREQFF

clone_size: NA
v_call: TRBV4-3
d_call: NA
j_call: TRBJ2-1
cdr3_nt: TGCGCCAGCAGCCCGGAAACGACTCCGTCCTACAATGAGCAGTTCTTC
cdr3_aa: CASSPETTPSYNEQFF

clone_size: many
v_call: TRBV6-5
d_call: TRBD1
j_call: TRBJ2-4
cdr3_nt: TGTGCCAGCAGTTACTCCGGGGACAGGGGGTTAAACATTCAGTACTTC
cdr3_aa: CASSYSGDRGLNIQYF

clone_size: few
v_call: TRBV20-1
d_call: TRBD2
j_call: TRBJ2-7
cdr3_nt: TGCAGTGCTCCTAAAGCGGGAGCCCAGGGAGAGCAGTACTTC
cdr3_aa: CSAPKAGAQGEQYF

clone_size: many
v_call: TRBV14
d_call: NA
j_call: TRBJ2-7
cdr3_nt: TGTGCCAGCAGCCACACCCCTAGAGAAACTTCCTACGAGCAGTACTTC
cdr3_aa: CASSHTPRETSYEQYF

clone_size: NA
v_call: TRBV10-3
d_call: TRBD1
j_call: TRBJ1-5
cdr3_nt: TGTGCCATCAGTGCGGACAGGGACTATCAGCCCCAGCATTTT
cdr3_aa: CAISADRDYQPQHF

clone_size: medium-sized
v_call: TRBV29-1
d_call: NA
j_call: TRBJ2-1
cdr3_nt: TGCAGCGGAGGCAAGGTCCTCTCCTACAATGAGCAGTTCTTC
cdr3_aa: CSGGKVLSYNEQFF

clone_size: many
v_call: TRBV14
d_call: NA
j_call: TRBJ1-6
cdr3_nt: TGTGCCAGCAGCCAGGGGACTGCCAATTCACCCCTCCACTTT
cdr3_aa: CASSQGTANSPLHF

clone_size: NA
v_call: TRBV4-2
d_call: NA
j_call: TRBJ2-7
cdr3_nt: TGTGCCATGAGCCGGGGGCTCCTCTACGAGCAGTACTTC
cdr3_aa: CAMSRGLLYEQYF

clone_size: few
v_call: TRBV3-1
d_call: NA
j_call: TRBJ2-1
cdr3_nt: TGTGCCAGCAGCCAACAGGGGGGTGGTTACAATGAGCAGTTCTTC
cdr3_aa: CASSQQGGGYNEQFF

clone_size: many
v_call: TRBV28
d_call: TRBD1
j_call: TRBJ1-5
cdr3_nt: TGTGCCAGCAGCCTAAACCACAGGGGGACGCATTTT
cdr3_aa: CASSLNHRGTHF

clone_size: few
v_call: TRBV6-1
d_call: NA
j_call: TRBJ2-7
cdr3_nt: TGTGCCAGCCAAATCCGGACAGAAGCACCTTACGAGCAGTACTTC
cdr3_aa: CASQIRTEAPYEQYF

clone_size: NA
v_call: TRBV7-2
d_call: NA
j_call: TRBJ2-1
cdr3_nt: TGTGCCAGCAGCATTGACTCCAATGAGCAGTTCTTC
cdr3_aa: CASSIDSNEQFF

clone_size: many
v_call: TRBV5-1
d_call: TRBD1
j_call: TRBJ2-3
cdr3_nt: TGCGCCAGCAGCTTGGTGACAGGGGGTAGAGATACGCAGTATTTT
cdr3_aa: CASSLVTGGRDTQYF

clone_size: NA
v_call: TRBV5-1
d_call: TRBD1
j_call: TRBJ1-4
cdr3_nt: TGCGCCAGCAGCTACGGACAGGGGTCTAATGAAAAACTGTTTTTT
cdr3_aa: CASSYGQGSNEKLFF

clone_size: many
v_call: TRBV20-1
d_call: TRBD2
j_call: TRBJ2-3
cdr3_nt: TGCAGTTTTAAGGACGGCGGGGGGACAGATACGCAGTATTTT
cdr3_aa: CSFKDGGGTDTQYF

clone_size: many
v_call: TRBV12-3/TRBV12-4
d_call: TRBD1
j_call: TRBJ1-4
cdr3_nt: TGTGCCAGTACGACAGGGCAGGGTGAAAAACTGTTTTTT
cdr3_aa: CASTTGQGEKLFF

clone_size: few
v_call: TRBV7-7
d_call: NA
j_call: TRBJ2-1
cdr3_nt: TGTGCTAGCAGCTTCTCAAGGGGATTTGAGCAGTTCTTC
cdr3_aa: CASSFSRGFEQFF

clone_size: NA
v_call: TRBV3-1
d_call: NA
j_call: TRBJ1-1
cdr3_nt: TGTGCCAGCAGCCAAGTAACCCCGGGCACTGAAGCTTTCTTT
cdr3_aa: CASSQVTPGTEAFF

clone_size: NA
v_call: TRBV12-3/TRBV12-4
d_call: NA
j_call: TRBJ1-6
cdr3_nt: TGTGCCAGCAGTTTAGTAGGGAGCAATTCACCCCTCCACTTT
cdr3_aa: CASSLVGSNSPLHF

clone_size: few
v_call: TRBV5-1
d_call: NA
j_call: TRBJ2-6
cdr3_nt: TGCGCCAGCAGCAGGGGACTGACAAACTCTGGGGCCAACGTCCTGACTTTC
cdr3_aa: CASSRGLTNSGANVLTF

clone_size: NA
v_call: TRBV29-1
d_call: TRBD1
j_call: TRBJ1-5
cdr3_nt: TGCAGCGTTACAGGGGGCGAACGCCAGCCCCAGCATTTT
cdr3_aa: CSVTGGERQPQHF

clone_size: many
v_call: TRBV12-3/TRBV12-4
d_call: NA
j_call: TRBJ1-4
cdr3_nt: TGTGCCAGCACCCTTAGGGGCGGTTATGAAAAACTGTTTTTT
cdr3_aa: CASTLRGGYEKLFF

clone_size: NA
v_call: TRBV20-1
d_call: NA
j_call: TRBJ2-7
cdr3_nt: TGCAGTGCTCATCTCTACGAGCAGTACTTC
cdr3_aa: CSAHLYEQYF

clone_size: few
v_call: TRBV20-1
d_call: TRBD1
j_call: TRBJ2-1
cdr3_nt: TGCAGTGCTAGGGACAGGGGGGTGTACAATGAGCAGTTCTTC
cdr3_aa: CSARDRGVYNEQFF

clone_size: many
v_call: TRBV12-3/TRBV12-4
d_call: TRBD1
j_call: TRBJ2-5
cdr3_nt: TGTGCCAGCAGTTTATGGCTGGGGACAGGCCAAGAGACCCAGTACTTC
cdr3_aa: CASSLWLGTGQETQYF

clone_size: few
v_call: TRBV20-1
d_call: TRBD2
j_call: TRBJ2-3
cdr3_nt: TGCAGTGCTAGAGCCCTAGCGGGAGTGGTAGATACGCAGTATTTT
cdr3_aa: CSARALAGVVDTQYF

clone_size: many
v_call: TRBV7-8
d_call: TRBD1
j_call: TRBJ1-1
cdr3_nt: TGTGCCAGCAGCTCGAGGACAGGGGACACTGAAGCTTTCTTT
cdr3_aa: CASSSRTGDTEAFF

clone_size: NA
v_call: TRBV11-3
d_call: NA
j_call: TRBJ2-7
cdr3_nt: TGTGCCAGCAGCCACAGGGTGGGCTACGAGCAGTACTTC
cdr3_aa: CASSHRVGYEQYF

clone_size: few
v_call: TRBV6-1
d_call: NA
j_call: TRBJ1-1
cdr3_nt: TGTGCCAGCAGTGAACCAGGGGTTGCTTTCTTT
cdr3_aa: CASSEPGVAFF

clone_size: few
v_call: TRBV5-1
d_call: NA
j_call: TRBJ2-3
cdr3_nt: TGCGCCAGCAGGAAGGGGGATACGCAGTATTTT
cdr3_aa: CASRKGDTQYF

clone_size: many
v_call: TRBV20-1
d_call: NA
j_call: TRBJ1-5
cdr3_nt: TGCAGTGCTAGCCTTACTTTGACATCAAGCAATCAGCCCCAGCATTTT
cdr3_aa: CSASLTLTSSNQPQHF

clone_size: many
v_call: TRBV6-5
d_call: TRBD1
j_call: TRBJ2-3
cdr3_nt: TGTGCCAGCAGTTACCGGACAGGTCAGGACACAGATACGCAGTATTTT
cdr3_aa: CASSYRTGQDTDTQYF

clone_size: many
v_call: TRBV25-1
d_call: NA
j_call: TRBJ2-4
cdr3_nt: TGTGCCAGCAGTGAAGGCGGGACAGCCAAAAACATTCAGTACTTC
cdr3_aa: CASSEGGTAKNIQYF

clone_size: NA
v_call: TRBV12-3/TRBV12-4
d_call: NA
j_call: TRBJ2-3
cdr3_nt: TGTGCCAGCAGTTTACCCTCCTGGGACAAAGACACAGATACGCAGTATTTT
cdr3_aa: CASSLPSWDKDTDTQYF

clone_size: few
v_call: TRBV11-2
d_call: TRBD2
j_call: TRBJ2-1
cdr3_nt: TGTGCCAGCAGCTTCTCTAGCGGGGGGGACAATGAGCAGTTCTTC
cdr3_aa: CASSFSSGGDNEQFF

clone_size: NA
v_call: TRBV5-1
d_call: NA
j_call: TRBJ2-7
cdr3_nt: TGCGCCAGCAGCTTGGAGGGGGACGAGCAGTACTTC
cdr3_aa: CASSLEGDEQYF

clone_size: NA
v_call: TRBV3-1
d_call: NA
j_call: TRBJ2-1
cdr3_nt: TGTTCCAGCAGCCAAGATACTAGGACAGCCACTCACAATGAGCAGTTCTTC
cdr3_aa: CSSSQDTRTATHNEQFF

clone_size: few
v_call: TRBV5-6
d_call: TRBD2
j_call: TRBJ2-2
cdr3_nt: TGTGCCAGCAGCTTCCTCGGCGGGAGATTCACCGGGGAGCTGTTTTTT
cdr3_aa: CASSFLGGRFTGELFF

clone_size: NA
v_call: TRBV7-2
d_call: TRBD1
j_call: TRBJ1-1
cdr3_nt: TGTGCCAGCAGCTACAGGGGTCAAACTGAAGCTTTCTTT
cdr3_aa: CASSYRGQTEAFF

clone_size: many
v_call: TRBV7-9
d_call: TRBD2
j_call: TRBJ2-3
cdr3_nt: TGTGCCAGCAGTCTAGGGGGACTAGCGGGACCATTC
cdr3_aa: CASSLGGLAGPF

clone_size: many
v_call: TRBV7-2
d_call: TRBD1
j_call: TRBJ1-3
cdr3_nt: TGTGCCAGCAGTTCCGGGACAGGCCTTATAAACACCATATATTTT
cdr3_aa: CASSSGTGLINTIYF

clone_size: NA
v_call: TRBV12-3/TRBV12-4
d_call: TRBD1
j_call: TRBJ1-2
cdr3_nt: TGTGCCAGCAGATACAGGGGGCAAGGCTATGGCTACACCTTC
cdr3_aa: CASRYRGQGYGYTF

clone_size: few
v_call: TRBV5-1
d_call: NA
j_call: TRBJ2-3
cdr3_nt: TGCGCCAGCAGCTTAAATCCGGGGGTAGGCACAGATACGCAGTATTTT
cdr3_aa: CASSLNPGVGTDTQYF

clone_size: NA
v_call: TRBV6-5
d_call: TRBD1
j_call: TRBJ2-7
cdr3_nt: TGTGCCAGCAGCTACAGGGGGCCCCATACCTACGAGCAGTACTTC
cdr3_aa: CASSYRGPHTYEQYF

clone_size: few
v_call: TRBV15
d_call: TRBD2
j_call: TRBJ2-1
cdr3_nt: TGTGCCACCAGCAGAGACTCACTCCGGACTAGCGGGAGTCTTGAGCAGTTCTTC
cdr3_aa: CATSRDSLRTSGSLEQFF

clone_size: few
v_call: TRBV20-1
d_call: TRBD2
j_call: TRBJ2-5
cdr3_nt: TGCAGTACTGGGGCTAGCGGAGGGAGGACCCAGTACTTC
cdr3_aa: CSTGASGGRTQYF

clone_size: NA
v_call: TRBV5-1
d_call: NA
j_call: TRBJ2-5
cdr3_nt: TGCGCCAGCAGCTCGTCCGGGAGTCACCAAGAGACCCAGTACTTC
cdr3_aa: CASSSSGSHQETQYF